Following are 5 T cell receptor beta chains from one sample sequenced in a study of blood T cells in healthy people across ages. A sample-barcoded 5' primer and a J-beta primer mix were used in a second PCR of roughly 7 to 11 cycles. TCRdb passed the 5' RACE reads through MiXCR, listing each CDR3 protein once. In the table there are approximately 2,000,000 distinct CDR3 sequences, 39% of which are singletons. Sequencing used blood. The receptors were sampled from a human donor in good health.

CDR3 protein: CASSLTFETIGPEAFF. The CDR3 nucleotides read TGCGCCAGCAGCTTGACGTTCGAGACGATTGGCCCTGAAGCTTTCTTT. The V and J genes are TRBV5-1 and TRBJ1-1; D gene uncertain. Germline values: CDR1 SGHRS, CDR2 YFSETQ. Trimming took 1 base from V and 6 from J, leaving 19 bases between them. This CDR3 region has 16 residues.

This chain links TRBV11-2 with TRBJ2-1; TRBD2 is a possible D gene (5 bases). Germline V gene sequence: CDR1 SGHAT, CDR2 FQNNGV. Trimming took off 9 bases at V and 8 bases at J, with 20 bases between the two ends. The CDR3 has 14 amino acids. CDR3 protein: CASSPHLEGDEQFF. The CDR3 DNA is TGTGCCAGTAGCCCACATCTAGAGGGAGATGAGCAGTTCTTC.

This clonotype occurred a few times. The chain has TRBV9 and TRBJ1-2, with 10 bases identical to TRBD1. Germline V gives CDR1 SGDLS, CDR2 YYNGEE. This CDR3 contains 15 residues. V lost 2 bases, J lost 3 bases, and 4 bases stayed unmatched. The CDR3 bases are TGTGCCAGCAGCGTGGGGACAGGGGCCTACTATGGCTACACCTTC. Residues: CASSVGTGAYYGYTF.

This sequence joins TRBV7-9 and TRBJ2-1; D call uncertain. The germline CDR1 and CDR2 sequences are SEHNR and FQNEAQ (reference sequence). This CDR3 is built from 14 residues. The V end was cut by 5 bases, the J end by 7 bases, with 15 bases between. In nucleotides, the CDR3 is TGTGCCAGCAGCGTGGACGGCTCTACAAATGAGCAGTTCTTC. This sequence encodes CASSVDGSTNEQFF.

The chain uses TRBV20-1 and TRBJ1-2; D is ambiguous. V lost 6 bases and J lost 8, with 13 bases in between. The CDR3 loop spans 11 amino acids. Per the germline V gene, CDR1 is DFQATT and CDR2 is SNEGSKA (reference sequence). The CDR3 coding sequence is TGCAGTGCGGTTCCAATGGGCGGCTACACCTTC. As protein: CSAVPMGGYTF.